This is a list of T cell receptor beta chains from one sample in a study of beta chain features in type 1 diabetes. The table came from immunoSEQ multiplex PCR; TCRdb's copy has only in-frame clones and leaves some out. The sample has about 620,000 clones, roughly 16% seen once. Source material: naive CD4+ T cells from blood. These receptors came from a man in his late teens or twenties in good health. CDR3s include the opening cysteine and the closing phenylalanine or tryptophan. The D gene is left open where the match is weak. Part of the rows lack a size; the others show once, few, many or a class for expanded clones.

size: few; V: TRBV5-1; D: NA; J: TRBJ1-4; DNA: TGCGCCAGCAGCGACAGGAGGGGGTCTAATGAAAAACTGTTTTTT; CDR3: CASSDRRGSNEKLFF
size: NA; V: TRBV10-3; D: NA; J: TRBJ1-3; DNA: TGTGCCATCAGTTCCGAGTCCCCTGGGATTCACACCATATATTTT; CDR3: CAISSESPGIHTIYF
size: NA; V: TRBV7-6; D: TRBD1; J: TRBJ2-7; DNA: TGTGCCAGCAGCCCGGGGACAGGGCTTCCCTACGAGCAGTACTTC; CDR3: CASSPGTGLPYEQYF
size: NA; V: TRBV7-6; D: NA; J: TRBJ2-5; DNA: TGTGCCAGCGGCTCGAACGCCCTTAGCGGCCAAGAGACCCAGTACTTC; CDR3: CASGSNALSGQETQYF
size: NA; V: TRBV5-1; D: NA; J: TRBJ1-2; DNA: TGCGCCAGCAGCAGGGAAGGCGGCTACACCTTC; CDR3: CASSREGGYTF
size: few; V: TRBV25-1; D: NA; J: TRBJ2-5; DNA: TGTGCCAGCAGAATAGGGGGGCTCGGGGAGACCCAGTACTTC; CDR3: CASRIGGLGETQYF
size: NA; V: TRBV29-1; D: NA; J: TRBJ2-3; DNA: TGCAGCGCCGGACCCGGAGCAGATACGCAGTATTTT; CDR3: CSAGPGADTQYF
size: NA; V: TRBV5-4; D: NA; J: TRBJ1-1; DNA: TGTGCCAGCAGCGCGATATCGGGATTGGGGACTGAAGCTTTCTTT; CDR3: CASSAISGLGTEAFF
size: NA; V: TRBV5-4; D: NA; J: TRBJ2-3; DNA: TGTGCCAGCAGCACCCAACTAGCAAACACAGATACGCAGTATTTT; CDR3: CASSTQLANTDTQYF
size: once; V: TRBV9; D: NA; J: TRBJ1-2; DNA: TGTGCCAGCAGCGTTATCCCGACGGACTATGGCTACACCTTC; CDR3: CASSVIPTDYGYTF
size: NA; V: TRBV6-5; D: NA; J: TRBJ2-1; DNA: TGTGCCAGCAGTCTTTCCTACAATGAGCAGTTCTTC; CDR3: CASSLSYNEQFF
size: NA; V: TRBV9; D: NA; J: TRBJ2-1; DNA: TGTGCCAGCAGCCCATATGGGTCCCTGTCCAATGAGCAGTTCTTC; CDR3: CASSPYGSLSNEQFF
size: few; V: TRBV9; D: NA; J: TRBJ1-2; DNA: TGTGCCAGCAGCCGAGGCATAAGGCATGGCTACACCTTC; CDR3: CASSRGIRHGYTF
size: NA; V: TRBV6-5; D: NA; J: TRBJ2-3; DNA: TGTGCCAGCAGTTACTCGATCTCTACCGGGGCAGATACGCAGTATTTT; CDR3: CASSYSISTGADTQYF
size: NA; V: TRBV6-6; D: TRBD2; J: TRBJ2-5; DNA: TGTGCCAGCCAACCTCACTGGACTAGCAAGGAGACCCAGTACTTC; CDR3: CASQPHWTSKETQYF
size: few; V: TRBV30; D: NA; J: TRBJ1-5; DNA: TGTGCCTGGACGGCTTCAGGTTTCAATCAGCCCCAGCATTTT; CDR3: CAWTASGFNQPQHF
size: NA; V: TRBV25-1; D: TRBD1; J: TRBJ1-4; DNA: TGTGCCAGCAGTGCCCCTGTAGGAGGGACAGGAGGGGAAAAACTGTTTTTT; CDR3: CASSAPVGGTGGEKLFF
size: NA; V: TRBV30; D: TRBD1; J: TRBJ1-4; DNA: TGTGCCTGGAGGGGACAGGGGAGGGAAAAACTGTTTTTT; CDR3: CAWRGQGREKLFF
size: NA; V: TRBV11-3; D: TRBD2; J: TRBJ2-1; DNA: TGTGCCAGCAGCACCTCTTATAGCGGGGACAATGAGCAGTTCTTC; CDR3: CASSTSYSGDNEQFF
size: few; V: TRBV18; D: TRBD2; J: TRBJ2-5; DNA: TGTGCCAGCTCACCCGGTCTAGCGGGAGTTGTAGAGACCCAGTACTTC; CDR3: CASSPGLAGVVETQYF
size: NA; V: TRBV6-5; D: TRBD1; J: TRBJ2-7; DNA: TGTGCCAGCAGTCGCCGTGGGACAGAATTCTACGAGCAGTACTTC; CDR3: CASSRRGTEFYEQYF
size: NA; V: TRBV6-5; D: NA; J: TRBJ2-7; DNA: TGTGCCAGCAGTTACGCCCCCTCGCGCTACGAGCAGTACTTC; CDR3: CASSYAPSRYEQYF
size: NA; V: TRBV6-5; D: NA; J: TRBJ2-7; DNA: TGTGCCAGCAGCCTACAGGCTACCAATGGCGAGCAGTACTTC; CDR3: CASSLQATNGEQYF
size: NA; V: TRBV28; D: NA; J: TRBJ1-2; DNA: TGTGCCAGCAGGGCCCCAAACTATGGCTACACCTTC; CDR3: CASRAPNYGYTF
size: NA; V: TRBV7-3; D: NA; J: TRBJ1-2; DNA: TGTGCCAGCGCGCTAGGGAGGGACTATGGCTACACCTTC; CDR3: CASALGRDYGYTF
size: NA; V: TRBV15; D: NA; J: TRBJ1-5; DNA: TGTGCCACCAGCAGAGATACCCTCCCCAATCAGCCCCAGCATTTT; CDR3: CATSRDTLPNQPQHF
size: NA; V: TRBV7-2; D: NA; J: TRBJ1-2; DNA: TGTGCCAGCAGCCATCGGGACCGCAACTATGGCTACACCTTC; CDR3: CASSHRDRNYGYTF
size: NA; V: TRBV28; D: NA; J: TRBJ2-1; DNA: TGTGCCAGCAGTTTAGTAGCGTCCTACAATGAGCAGTTCTTC; CDR3: CASSLVASYNEQFF
size: NA; V: TRBV28; D: NA; J: TRBJ2-1; DNA: TGTGCCAGCGGAACAAATGAGCAGTTCTTC; CDR3: CASGTNEQFF
size: NA; V: TRBV30; D: TRBD1; J: TRBJ1-2; DNA: TGTGCCTGGAACCGGGACAGGGCCGCTGGCTACACCTTC; CDR3: CAWNRDRAAGYTF
size: NA; V: TRBV7-3; D: TRBD2; J: TRBJ2-1; DNA: TGTGCCAGCAGCCCCCCCGGGGGGAGCTCCTACAATGAGCAGTTCTTC; CDR3: CASSPPGGSSYNEQFF
size: NA; V: TRBV9; D: NA; J: TRBJ2-7; DNA: TGTGCCAGCAGCGTAATGGGGGGATCCTACGAGCAGTACTTC; CDR3: CASSVMGGSYEQYF
size: few; V: TRBV9; D: TRBD2; J: TRBJ2-2; DNA: TGTGCCAGCAGCGTAGTTGCGGGGGGGCAAACCGGGGAGCTGTTTTTT; CDR3: CASSVVAGGQTGELFF
size: NA; V: TRBV6-5; D: NA; J: TRBJ2-3; DNA: TGTGCCAGCAGTTTTGGCAGGAGGAAAGCCACAGATACGCAGTATTTT; CDR3: CASSFGRRKATDTQYF
size: few; V: TRBV30; D: NA; J: TRBJ2-7; DNA: TGTGCCTGCGCCCTATCTTTCCCCTCCTACGAGCAGTACTTC; CDR3: CACALSFPSYEQYF
size: NA; V: TRBV25-1; D: NA; J: TRBJ1-5; DNA: TGTGCCAGCAGTGCACCAAATCAGCCCCAGCATTTT; CDR3: CASSAPNQPQHF
size: NA; V: TRBV28; D: TRBD2; J: TRBJ2-4; DNA: TGTGCCAGCATCCCCGGAGTAGCGGGGTGGTCACAGGGCATTCAGTACTTC; CDR3: CASIPGVAGWSQGIQYF
size: few; V: TRBV9; D: NA; J: TRBJ2-6; DNA: TGTGCCAGCAGCGTAAGCCCTGAGGCCAACGTCCTGACTTTC; CDR3: CASSVSPEANVLTF
size: NA; V: TRBV9; D: NA; J: TRBJ2-3; DNA: TGTGCCAGCAGCGTAATTGCCGGGGGCGGCACAGATACGCAGTATTTT; CDR3: CASSVIAGGGTDTQYF
size: few; V: TRBV4-1; D: NA; J: TRBJ1-5; DNA: TGCGCCAGCAGTGTATCGGGGGACCCATATAGCAATCAGCCCCAGCATTTT; CDR3: CASSVSGDPYSNQPQHF
size: NA; V: TRBV11-3; D: TRBD2; J: TRBJ2-1; DNA: TGTGCCAGCAGCTCACCAAAAGCGGGAGTAGGCTACAATGAGCAGTTCTTC; CDR3: CASSSPKAGVGYNEQFF
size: few; V: TRBV27; D: NA; J: TRBJ2-6; DNA: TGTGCCAGCAAAATCGCTGGGGCCAACGTCCTGACTTTC; CDR3: CASKIAGANVLTF
size: NA; V: TRBV9; D: TRBD2; J: TRBJ2-2; DNA: TGTGCCAGCAGCGTAGGCGGGAGGGACACCGGGGAGCTGTTTTTT; CDR3: CASSVGGRDTGELFF
size: few; V: TRBV6-5; D: TRBD2; J: TRBJ2-1; DNA: TGTGCCAGCAGTTACAGTAGCGGGGGGTCGCAGTTCTTC; CDR3: CASSYSSGGSQFF
size: few; V: TRBV5-5; D: NA; J: TRBJ2-5; DNA: TGTGCCAGCAGCTGGGGACAAGAGACCCAGTACTTC; CDR3: CASSWGQETQYF
size: few; V: TRBV7-8; D: NA; J: TRBJ2-1; DNA: TGTGCCAGCACCTTCCGGAGGTCCCCCAATGAGCAGTTCTTC; CDR3: CASTFRRSPNEQFF
size: NA; V: TRBV20-1; D: NA; J: TRBJ2-1; DNA: TGCAGTGCTCCCAGAAACAATGAGCAGTTCTTC; CDR3: CSAPRNNEQFF
size: NA; V: TRBV2; D: TRBD2; J: TRBJ2-2; DNA: TGTGCCAGCAGTGTTCCGCTAGCGGGGATTAACACCGGGGAGCTGTTTTTT; CDR3: CASSVPLAGINTGELFF
size: NA; V: TRBV19; D: TRBD1; J: TRBJ2-7; DNA: TGTGCCAGTAGAGAGAGGACAGGCAGAGCCTACGAGCAGTACTTC; CDR3: CASRERTGRAYEQYF
size: few; V: TRBV7-3; D: NA; J: TRBJ2-1; DNA: TGTGCCAGCAGCCCCGACAACTGGCCTGTATACAATGAGCAGTTCTTC; CDR3: CASSPDNWPVYNEQFF
size: NA; V: TRBV13; D: TRBD1; J: TRBJ1-2; DNA: TGTGCCAGCAGCATGCTCCGGGACAGGGAATCGCGGGGCTACACCTTC; CDR3: CASSMLRDRESRGYTF
size: few; V: TRBV7-6; D: NA; J: TRBJ1-1; DNA: TGTGCCAGCAGCCGGGACGGATCCACTGAAGCTTTCTTT; CDR3: CASSRDGSTEAFF
size: NA; V: TRBV19; D: NA; J: TRBJ2-2; DNA: TGTGCCAGTAGTATAAGACTCCTATTAACCGGGGAGCTGTTTTTT; CDR3: CASSIRLLLTGELFF